This TCR beta chain was found in a study of blood T cell repertoires in COVID-19. About the research overall: Acute-phase and convalescent COVID-19 samples originated in the United States, Italy and Spain. PBMCs, B-cell-depleted T cells, or T cells provided the cDNA or gDNA that made up the material.

Sequenced by immunoSEQ multiplex PCR; TCRdb stores in-frame clones only, minus some. The data show some 70,000 clones, with more than 85% seen just once and about an eighth held by the top ten. Germline lookup yields CDR1 SGHTA and CDR2 FQGNSA. Trimming took off 6 bases at V and 0 bases at J, with 12 bases between the two ends. CDR3 length equals 15 residues. The sample comprised peripheral blood. This sequence originates from a human donor with active COVID-19. The donor label of this sample is uncertain. The chain uses TRBV7-2 and TRBJ1-3, with D possibly being TRBD1 (5 bases). CDR3 protein: CASSSGGISGNTIYF. The CDR3 DNA follows: TGTGCCAGCAGTAGTGGGGGGATCTCTGGAAACACCATATATTTT. The whole variable domain, remainder taken from reference TRBV7-2 and TRBJ1-3, is GAGVSQSPSNKVTEKGKDVELRCDPISGHTALYWYRQSLGQGLEFLIYFQGNSAPDKSGLPSDRFSAERTGGSVSTLTIQRTQQEDSAVYLCASSSGGISGNTIYFGEGSWLTVV.